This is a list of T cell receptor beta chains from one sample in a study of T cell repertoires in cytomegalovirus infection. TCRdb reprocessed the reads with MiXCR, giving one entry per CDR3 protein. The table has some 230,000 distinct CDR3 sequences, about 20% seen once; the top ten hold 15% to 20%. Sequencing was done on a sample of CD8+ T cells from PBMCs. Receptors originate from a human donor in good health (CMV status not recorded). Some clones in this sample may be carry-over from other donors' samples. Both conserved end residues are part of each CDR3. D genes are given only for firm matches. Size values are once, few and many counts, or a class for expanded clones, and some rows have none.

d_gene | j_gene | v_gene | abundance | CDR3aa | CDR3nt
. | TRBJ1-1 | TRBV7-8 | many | CASSSRREGSTEAFF | TGTGCCAGCAGCTCCCGCAGGGAGGGGAGTACTGAAGCTTTCTTT
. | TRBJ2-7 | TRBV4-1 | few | CASSQAWTAAYEQYF | TGCGCCAGCAGCCAAGCCTGGACAGCAGCCTACGAGCAGTACTTC
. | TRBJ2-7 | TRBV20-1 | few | CSADTGSSYEQYF | TGCAGTGCTGACACAGGGAGCTCCTACGAGCAGTACTTC
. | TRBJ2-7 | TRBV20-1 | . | CSARRRDSLEQYF | TGCAGTGCTAGAAGACGGGACTCCCTGGAGCAGTACTTC
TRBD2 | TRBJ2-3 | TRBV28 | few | CASNPRGGGDTDTQYF | TGTGCCAGCAACCCCAGGGGCGGGGGGGACACAGATACGCAGTATTTT
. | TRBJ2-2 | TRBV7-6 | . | CASSFGTNGELFF | TGTGCCAGCAGCTTTGGGACGAACGGGGAGCTGTTTTTT
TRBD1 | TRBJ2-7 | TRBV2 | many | CASSEGTGWDEQYF | TGTGCCAGCAGTGAAGGGACAGGGTGGGACGAGCAGTACTTC
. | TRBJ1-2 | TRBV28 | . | CASSLPLGNYGYTF | TGTGCCAGCAGTTTACCCCTCGGCAACTATGGCTACACCTTC
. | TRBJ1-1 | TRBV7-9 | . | CASSHREHTEAFF | TGTGCCAGCAGCCACAGGGAGCACACTGAAGCTTTCTTT
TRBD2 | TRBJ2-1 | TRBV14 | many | CASSQLAGGLYNEQFF | TGTGCCAGCAGCCAACTAGCGGGGGGGCTTTACAATGAGCAGTTCTTC
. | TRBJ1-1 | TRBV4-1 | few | CASSPTPLLNTEAFF | TGCGCCAGCAGCCCCACGCCACTTTTGAACACTGAAGCTTTCTTT
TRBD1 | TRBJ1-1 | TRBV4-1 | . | CASSPTGDNTEAFF | TGCGCCAGCAGCCCTACAGGGGATAACACTGAAGCTTTCTTT
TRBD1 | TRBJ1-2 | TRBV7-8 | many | CASSLTGADYGYTF | TGTGCCAGCAGCTTGACAGGGGCCGACTATGGCTACACCTTC
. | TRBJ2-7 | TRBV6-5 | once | CASSYSIRREQYF | TGTGCCAGCAGTTACTCGATACGAAGAGAGCAGTACTTC
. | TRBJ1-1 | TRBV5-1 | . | CASSRRVAEMNTEAFF | TGCGCCAGCAGCCGACGGGTCGCGGAAATGAACACTGAAGCTTTCTTT